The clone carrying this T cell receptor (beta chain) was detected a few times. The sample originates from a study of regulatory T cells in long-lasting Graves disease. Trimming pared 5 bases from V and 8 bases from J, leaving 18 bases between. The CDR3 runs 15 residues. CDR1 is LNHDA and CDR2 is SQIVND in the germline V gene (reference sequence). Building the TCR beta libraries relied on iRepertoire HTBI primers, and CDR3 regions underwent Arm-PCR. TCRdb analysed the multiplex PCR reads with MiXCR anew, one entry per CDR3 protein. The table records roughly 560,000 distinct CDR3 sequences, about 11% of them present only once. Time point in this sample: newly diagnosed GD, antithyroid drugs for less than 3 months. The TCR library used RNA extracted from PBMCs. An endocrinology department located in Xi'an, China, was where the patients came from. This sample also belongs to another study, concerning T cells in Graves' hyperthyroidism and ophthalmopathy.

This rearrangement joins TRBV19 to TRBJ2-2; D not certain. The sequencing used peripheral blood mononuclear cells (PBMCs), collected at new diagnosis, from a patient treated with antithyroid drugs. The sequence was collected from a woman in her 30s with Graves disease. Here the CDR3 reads CASSLAPALSGELFF. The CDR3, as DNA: TGTGCCAGTAGTTTGGCCCCGGCCCTCTCGGGGGAGCTGTTTTTT.